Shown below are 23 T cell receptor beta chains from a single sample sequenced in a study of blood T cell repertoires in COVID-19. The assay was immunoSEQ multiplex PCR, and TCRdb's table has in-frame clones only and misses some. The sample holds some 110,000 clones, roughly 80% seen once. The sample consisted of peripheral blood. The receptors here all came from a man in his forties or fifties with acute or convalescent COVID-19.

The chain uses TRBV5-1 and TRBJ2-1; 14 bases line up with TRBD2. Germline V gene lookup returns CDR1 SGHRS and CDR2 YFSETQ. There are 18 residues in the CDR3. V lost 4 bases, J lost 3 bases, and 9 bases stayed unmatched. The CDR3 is CASSPRTSGGSYYNEQFF. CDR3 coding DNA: TGCGCCAGCAGCCCAAGGACTAGCGGGGGGTCCTACTACAATGAGCAGTTCTTC.

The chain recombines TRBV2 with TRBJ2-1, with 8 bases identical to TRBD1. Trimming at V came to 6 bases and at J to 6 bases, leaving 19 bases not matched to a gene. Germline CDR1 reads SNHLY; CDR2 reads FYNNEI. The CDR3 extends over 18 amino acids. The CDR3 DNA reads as TGTGCCAGCAGCCTTGAAACGAACAGGGGGATCTCGGGCAATGAGCAGTTCTTC. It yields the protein CASSLETNRGISGNEQFF.

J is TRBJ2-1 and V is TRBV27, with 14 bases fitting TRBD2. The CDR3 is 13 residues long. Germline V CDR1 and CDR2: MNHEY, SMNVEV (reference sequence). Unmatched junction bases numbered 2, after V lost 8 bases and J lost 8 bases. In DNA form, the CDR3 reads TGTGCCAGCGGGACTAGCGGGAGCGATGAGCAGTTCTTC. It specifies CASGTSGSDEQFF.

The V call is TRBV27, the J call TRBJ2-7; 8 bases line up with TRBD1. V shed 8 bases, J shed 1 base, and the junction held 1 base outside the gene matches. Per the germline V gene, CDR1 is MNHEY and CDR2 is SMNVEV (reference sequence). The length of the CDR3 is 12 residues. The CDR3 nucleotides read TGTGCCAGCCGACAGGGGTCCTACGAGCAGTACTTC. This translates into CASRQGSYEQYF.

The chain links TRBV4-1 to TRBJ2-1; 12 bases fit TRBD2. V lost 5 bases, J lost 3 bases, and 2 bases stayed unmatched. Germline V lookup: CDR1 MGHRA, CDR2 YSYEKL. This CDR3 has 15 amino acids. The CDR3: CASSSSGGGYNEQFF. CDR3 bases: TGCGCCAGCAGCTCTAGCGGGGGGGGCTACAATGAGCAGTTCTTC.

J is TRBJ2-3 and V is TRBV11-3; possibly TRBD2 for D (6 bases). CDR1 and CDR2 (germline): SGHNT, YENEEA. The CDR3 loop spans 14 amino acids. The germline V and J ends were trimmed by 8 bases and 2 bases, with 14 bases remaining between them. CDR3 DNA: TGTGCCAGCTCAAAGGCGGGGTTCACAGATACGCAGTATTTT. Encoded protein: CASSKAGFTDTQYF.

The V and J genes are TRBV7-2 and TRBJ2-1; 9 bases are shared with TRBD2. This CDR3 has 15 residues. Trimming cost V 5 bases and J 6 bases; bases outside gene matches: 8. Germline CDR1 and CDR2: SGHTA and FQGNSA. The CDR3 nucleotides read TGTGCCAGCAGCCCCTTTTCTAGCGGGACCAATGAGCAGTTCTTC. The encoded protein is CASSPFSSGTNEQFF.

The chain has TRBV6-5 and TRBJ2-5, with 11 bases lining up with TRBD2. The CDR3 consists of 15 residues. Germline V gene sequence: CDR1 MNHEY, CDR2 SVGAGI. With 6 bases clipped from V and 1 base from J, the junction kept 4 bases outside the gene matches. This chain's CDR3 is CASSPTSGVQETQYF. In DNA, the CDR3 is TGTGCCAGCAGCCCGACTAGCGGGGTCCAAGAGACCCAGTACTTC.

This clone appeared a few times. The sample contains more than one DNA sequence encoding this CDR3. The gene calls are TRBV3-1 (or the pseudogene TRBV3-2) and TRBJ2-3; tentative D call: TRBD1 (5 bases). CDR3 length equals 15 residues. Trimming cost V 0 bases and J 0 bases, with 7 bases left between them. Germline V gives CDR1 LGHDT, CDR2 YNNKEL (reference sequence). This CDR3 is CASSQDGASTDTQYF. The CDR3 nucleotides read TGTGCCAGCAGCCAAGATGGGGCAAGCACAGATACGCAGTATTTT.

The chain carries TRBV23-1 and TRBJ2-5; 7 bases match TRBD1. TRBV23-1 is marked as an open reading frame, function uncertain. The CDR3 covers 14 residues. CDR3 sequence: CAPSGQPYQETQYF. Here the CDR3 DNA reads TGCGCTCCGTCGGGACAGCCGTACCAAGAGACCCAGTACTTC.

CDR3 protein: CAISADSGTSGRALYEQYF. In nucleotides, the CDR3 is TGTGCCATCAGTGCCGATTCCGGGACTAGCGGGAGGGCCTTGTACGAGCAGTACTTC. This rearrangement joins TRBV10-3 to TRBJ2-7, with 16 bases matching TRBD2. With V trimmed by 4 bases and J by 4 bases, 13 bases remained unmatched. This CDR3 is 19 amino acids long. Per germline, CDR1 ENHRY and CDR2 SYGVKD.

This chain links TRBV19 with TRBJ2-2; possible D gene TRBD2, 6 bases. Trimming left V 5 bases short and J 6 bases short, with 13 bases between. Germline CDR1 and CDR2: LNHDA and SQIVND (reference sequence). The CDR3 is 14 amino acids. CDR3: CASSPGLKAGELFF. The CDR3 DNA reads TGTGCCAGTAGTCCGGGACTTAAGGCCGGGGAGCTGTTTTTT.

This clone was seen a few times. The CDR3 coding sequence is TGTGCCAGCAGCTACTTTTATAGCAATCAGCCCCAGCATTTT. This encodes CASSYFYSNQPQHF. This chain connects TRBV27 to TRBJ1-5; D gene unclear. Between the trimmed V and J ends, which lost 6 bases and 0 bases, there was a span of 9 bases. There are 14 residues in the CDR3. Germline V gives CDR1 MNHEY, CDR2 SMNVEV (reference sequence).

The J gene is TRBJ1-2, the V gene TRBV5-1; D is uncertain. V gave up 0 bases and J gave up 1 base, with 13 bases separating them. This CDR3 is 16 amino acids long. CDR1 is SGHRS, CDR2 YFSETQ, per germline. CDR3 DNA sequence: TGCGCCAGCAGCTTGGGGACCGCGGGAATTAACTATGGCTACACCTTC. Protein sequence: CASSLGTAGINYGYTF.

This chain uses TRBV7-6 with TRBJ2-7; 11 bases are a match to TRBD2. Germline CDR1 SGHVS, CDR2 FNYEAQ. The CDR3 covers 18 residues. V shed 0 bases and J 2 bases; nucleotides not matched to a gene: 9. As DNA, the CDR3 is TGTGCCAGCAGCTTAGCCGGGCTAGCGGGAGGCCGGGCCTACGAGCAGTACTTC. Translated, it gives CASSLAGLAGGRAYEQYF.

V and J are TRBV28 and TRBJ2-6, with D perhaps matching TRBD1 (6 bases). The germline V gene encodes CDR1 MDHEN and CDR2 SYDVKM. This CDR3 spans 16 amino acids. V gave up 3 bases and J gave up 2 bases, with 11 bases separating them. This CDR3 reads CASSFTRTAGANVLTF. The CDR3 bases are TGTGCCAGCAGTTTCACACGGACAGCTGGGGCCAACGTCCTGACTTTC.

CDR3 amino acids: CSAGTGRMFF. The CDR3 nucleotides are TGCAGCGCCGGGACAGGGAGGATGTTTTTT. The gene calls are TRBV29-1 and TRBJ2-2, with 9 bases lining up with TRBD1. Germline values: CDR1 SQVTM, CDR2 ANQGSEA. The CDR3 covers 10 residues. J was trimmed by 15 bases and V by 7 bases; bases with no gene match: 6.

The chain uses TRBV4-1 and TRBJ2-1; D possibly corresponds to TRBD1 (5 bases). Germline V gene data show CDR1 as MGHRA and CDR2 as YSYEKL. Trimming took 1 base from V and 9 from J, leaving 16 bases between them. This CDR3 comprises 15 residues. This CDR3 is CASSQVVRDPPEQFF. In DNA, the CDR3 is TGCGCCAGCAGCCAAGTAGTCAGGGATCCGCCTGAGCAGTTCTTC.

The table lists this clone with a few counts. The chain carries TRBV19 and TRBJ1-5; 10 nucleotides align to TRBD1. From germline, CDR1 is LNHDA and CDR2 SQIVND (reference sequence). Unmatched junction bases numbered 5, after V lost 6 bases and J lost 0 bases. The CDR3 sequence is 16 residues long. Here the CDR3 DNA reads TGTGCCAGTAGCGGACAGGGGGTTTATAGCAATCAGCCCCAGCATTTT. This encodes CASSGQGVYSNQPQHF. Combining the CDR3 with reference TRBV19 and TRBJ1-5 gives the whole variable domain DGGITQSPKYLFRKEGQNVTLSCEQNLNHDAMYWYRQDPGQGLRLIYYSQIVNDFQKGDIAEGYSVSREKKESFPLTVTSAQKNPTAFYLCASSGQGVYSNQPQHFGDGTRLSIL.

CDR3 sequence (DNA): TGTGCCAGCAGTACACGACAGGGCTCTGAAGCTTTCTTT. Residues: CASSTRQGSEAFF. The genes are TRBV12-3 or TRBV12-4 and TRBJ1-1; 7 bases are a match to TRBD1. The CDR3 loop spans 13 amino acids. J gave up 6 bases and V 5 bases, and 6 bases lay outside the gene matches.

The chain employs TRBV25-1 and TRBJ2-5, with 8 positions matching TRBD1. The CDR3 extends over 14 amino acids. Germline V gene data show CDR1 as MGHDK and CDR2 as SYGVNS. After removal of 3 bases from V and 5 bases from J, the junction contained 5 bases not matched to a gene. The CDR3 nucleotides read TGTGCCAGCAGTGATGGACAGGGTCATGAGACCCAGTACTTC. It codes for CASSDGQGHETQYF.

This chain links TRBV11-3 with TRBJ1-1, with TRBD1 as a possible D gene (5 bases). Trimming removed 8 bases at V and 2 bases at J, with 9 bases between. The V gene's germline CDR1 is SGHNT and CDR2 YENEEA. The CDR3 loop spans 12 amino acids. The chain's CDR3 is CASQGGNTEAFF. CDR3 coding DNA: TGTGCCAGCCAGGGCGGTAACACTGAAGCTTTCTTT.

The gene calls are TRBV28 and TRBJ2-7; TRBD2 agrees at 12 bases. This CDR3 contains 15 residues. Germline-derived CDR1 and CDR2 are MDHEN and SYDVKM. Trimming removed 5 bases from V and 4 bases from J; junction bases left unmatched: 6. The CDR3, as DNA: TGTGCCAGCAGTGCCTTGACTAGCGGGAGTTACGAGCAGTACTTC. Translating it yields CASSALTSGSYEQYF.